The next 6 T cell receptor beta chains were all read from a single sample in a study of PD-1 blockade in classical Hodgkin lymphoma. Regarding time point: cycle 4 day 1 (C4D1), after 5 to 7 weeks of nivolumab. Following autologous stem cell transplantation, relapse occurred in every patient, and exposure to brentuximab vedotin varied. TCRdb's copy holds only in-frame clones and misses some; the assay was immunoSEQ multiplex PCR. The profile shows 85,000 to 90,000 clones, less than 95% of them singletons. This material consisted of peripheral blood mononuclear cells (PBMCs), taken before the fourth cycle of nivolumab. The receptor set was obtained from a human donor with classical Hodgkin lymphoma.

The rearrangement uses TRBV6-4 and TRBJ1-4, with unresolved D. The CDR3 is made up of 14 amino acids. Germline values: CDR1 MRHNA, CDR2 SNTAGT. Trimming shortened V by 4 bases and J by 5 bases, and 11 bases separated the two germline ends. CDR3 region: CASSVNVGNEKLFF. As DNA, the CDR3 is TGTGCCAGCAGTGTTAATGTCGGGAATGAAAAACTGTTTTTT.

This clone was detected only a few times. V usage is TRBV4-3 and J usage is TRBJ2-1; either TRBD1 or TRBD2 may supply D (5 bases each). V shed 0 bases and J shed 8 bases, with 23 bases lying between them. The CDR3 is made up of 18 amino acids. CDR1 is LGHNA and CDR2 is YSLEER in the germline V gene. The CDR3 region is CASSQEWEGQGPSDEQFF. CDR3 nucleotides: TGCGCCAGCAGCCAAGAGTGGGAAGGCCAGGGACCTTCTGATGAGCAGTTCTTC.

J is TRBJ1-3 and V is TRBV4-2; the D gene is possibly TRBD1 (6 bases). Germline CDR1 LGHNA, CDR2 YNFKEQ. The V end was cut by 1 base, the J end by 0 bases, with 13 bases between. The CDR3 consists of 17 residues. CDR3 sequence (DNA): TGTGCCAGCAGCCAAGCCTTAGGACAGATCTCTGGAAACACCATATATTTT. It yields the protein CASSQALGQISGNTIYF.

The rearrangement joins TRBV5-4 to TRBJ2-7, with D maybe TRBD1 (5 bases). Trimming left V 4 bases short and J 6 bases short, with 14 bases between. Per germline, CDR1 SGHNT and CDR2 YYREEE (reference sequence). This CDR3 contains 13 residues. The CDR3 bases are TGTGCCAGCAGCCAGGGTAGGATTCCCGAGCAGTACTTC. It encodes CASSQGRIPEQYF.

The J gene is TRBJ2-7, the V gene TRBV6-4, with TRBD2 identical over 13 bases. Per the germline V gene, CDR1 is MRHNA and CDR2 is SNTAGT. The CDR3 extends over 17 amino acids. Trimming at V came to 5 bases and at J to 4 bases, leaving 11 bases not matched to a gene. The CDR3 loop is CASSPLGTSGALYEQYF. The CDR3 nucleotides read TGTGCCAGCAGTCCCCTCGGGACTAGCGGGGCACTTTACGAGCAGTACTTC.

This chain joins TRBV2 and TRBJ2-1, with D maybe TRBD2 (5 bases). V was shortened by 9 bases and J by 4 bases, with 16 bases between the two germline ends. The CDR3 covers 14 residues. Germline V gene lookup returns CDR1 SNHLY and CDR2 FYNNEI. This chain's CDR3 is CASRYRSGYNEQFF. The CDR3, as DNA: TGTGCCAGTAGGTACCGGAGCGGATACAATGAGCAGTTCTTC.